Below, 27 T cell receptor beta chains from the same sample are listed, as sequenced in a study of somatic mutations in cytotoxic T cells in rheumatoid arthritis. Measured with immunoSEQ multiplex PCR; TCRdb has only the in-frame clones, and not every one. The sample contains about 8,600 clones, roughly 80% of which appear only once. The material sequenced was CD8+ T cells sorted from blood. The receptors here all came from a woman aged 45-65 years in good health.

The genes are TRBV28 and TRBJ2-1; maybe TRBD1 (6 bases). The V end was cut by 8 bases, the J end by 3 bases, with 17 bases between. CDR3 length: 15 residues. CDR1 MDHEN and CDR2 SYDVKM come from the germline V gene. The CDR3 spells CASLPRQGIYNEQFF. The DNA of the CDR3 is TGTGCCAGCCTTCCTAGGCAGGGGATCTACAATGAGCAGTTCTTC.

Written as DNA, the CDR3 is TGTGCCAGCAGCTCGTTTGGGGGCGAGCAGTACTTC. It encodes CASSSFGGEQYF. The chain combines TRBV11-3 with TRBJ2-5; D possibly matches TRBD1 or TRBD2 (5 bases each). The end of the DNA aligns better with TRBJ2-7, so the J call may be wrong. The CDR3 sequence is 12 residues long. Germline V CDR1 and CDR2: SGHNT, YENEEA.

The chain employs TRBV10-3 and TRBJ2-5, with a weak D call TRBD1 (6 bases). CDR1 is ENHRY and CDR2 is SYGVKD in the germline V gene. V lost 3 bases and J lost 5, with 10 bases in between. The CDR3 covers 13 residues. CDR3 sequence reads: CAISEGQRETQYF. In DNA, the CDR3 is TGTGCCATCAGTGAAGGACAGCGTGAGACCCAGTACTTC.

This clone has just a few counts. The rearrangement uses TRBV20-1 and TRBJ2-7, with D perhaps matching TRBD2 (5 bases). In germline, CDR1 is DFQATT, CDR2 SNEGSKA (reference sequence). The CDR3 consists of 11 residues. Between the trimmed V and J ends, which lost 4 bases and 6 bases, there was a span of 10 bases. This CDR3 is CSATEGAEQYF. CDR3 coding DNA: TGCAGTGCTACCGAGGGAGCCGAGCAGTACTTC.

The rearrangement links TRBV5-1 to TRBJ1-1, with a tentative D call TRBD1 (6 bases). Trimming took off 4 bases at V and 1 base at J, with 8 bases between the two ends. The germline V gene has CDR1 SGHRS and CDR2 YFSETQ. The CDR3 covers 13 residues. In nucleotides, the CDR3 is TGCGCCAGCAGCAACAGGGAGAACACTGAAGCTTTCTTT. This encodes CASSNRENTEAFF.

This clone is termed large. J is TRBJ1-2 and V is TRBV5-6; tentatively, D is TRBD1 (5 bases). V was cut by 3 bases and J by 4 bases, with 10 bases left in between. Germline V gene sequence: CDR1 SGHDT, CDR2 YYEEEE. This CDR3 region has 13 residues. The CDR3 DNA reads as TGTGCCAGCAGCTCAGGACAAACCTATGGCTACACCTTC. Its protein product is CASSSGQTYGYTF.

The chain combines TRBV5-1 with TRBJ1-1, with 7 positions matching TRBD1. Looked up from germline, CDR1 is SGHRS and CDR2 is YFSETQ. The CDR3 has 17 amino acids. V dropped 2 bases and J dropped 2; count of bases not matched to a gene: 12. The CDR3 region has the DNA TGCGCCAGCAGCTTCCCCGAAGACGGGACAGTTAACACTGAAGCTTTCTTT. The encoded protein is CASSFPEDGTVNTEAFF.

This clone is medium-sized (0.01 to 0.1%) within its sample. The rearrangement links TRBV6-1 to TRBJ2-1; 9 bases match TRBD1. CDR3 length: 15 amino acids. Germline CDR1 and CDR2: MNHNS and SASEGT. V gave up 6 bases and J gave up 8 bases; unmatched junction bases: 11. CDR3 loop: CASSPLGQGRDEQFF. DNA of the CDR3: TGTGCCAGCAGCCCCCTCGGACAGGGGCGCGATGAGCAGTTCTTC.

This sequence joins TRBV2 and TRBJ2-7, with D perhaps matching TRBD2 (5 bases). The ends were cut back, 7 bases at V and 2 bases at J, with 15 bases in the middle. The CDR3 is 14 residues long. CDR1 and CDR2 from the germline V gene are SNHLY and FYNNEI. This CDR3 reads CASNPGIHPYEQYF. CDR3 nucleotide sequence: TGTGCCAGCAACCCCGGGATACACCCCTACGAGCAGTACTTC.

The V gene is TRBV7-9, the J gene TRBJ2-5; D is ambiguous. The germline V gene encodes CDR1 SEHNR and CDR2 FQNEAQ (reference sequence). V was clipped by 3 bases and J by 0 bases, with 17 bases between them. The CDR3 spans 17 residues. CDR3 sequence: CASSFSQQLRYQETQYF. DNA of the CDR3: TGTGCCAGCAGCTTTTCTCAACAGCTCAGGTACCAAGAGACCCAGTACTTC.

Relative to its sample, this clone is medium-sized (0.01 to 0.1%). V usage is TRBV5-8 and J usage is TRBJ2-7; no firm D call. V lost 0 bases and J lost 4, with 5 bases in between. Looked up from germline, CDR1 is SGHTS and CDR2 is YDEGEE. The CDR3 contains 12 residues. The CDR3 loop reads CASSLALYEQYF. The CDR3 nucleotides read TGTGCCAGCAGCTTGGCCCTTTACGAGCAGTACTTC.

This sequence joins TRBV13 and TRBJ2-6; unclear D gene. V lost 7 bases to trimming and J lost 1 base, with 11 bases between them. CDR1 is PRHDT and CDR2 is FYEKMQ in the germline V gene (reference sequence). There are 15 residues in the CDR3. In DNA form, the CDR3 reads TGTGCCAGCACCCTACGGAGTTCTGGGGCCAACGTCCTGACTTTC. It yields the protein CASTLRSSGANVLTF.

This clone was detected once. This chain uses TRBV2 with TRBJ1-1; no clear D gene. V lost 2 bases and J lost 4, with 17 bases in between. The CDR3 loop spans 16 amino acids. Germline assignment: CDR1 SNHLY and CDR2 FYNNEI. The CDR3 nucleotides read TGTGCCAGCAGTGAATGGAAAGACACTTATTCCACTGAAGCTTTCTTT. Protein product: CASSEWKDTYSTEAFF.

By share, this clone counts as medium-sized (0.01 to 0.1%). This chain uses TRBV6-1 with TRBJ2-7; D is possibly TRBD1 (6 bases). Germline CDR1 and CDR2: MNHNS and SASEGT. The CDR3 consists of 16 residues. V gave up 0 bases and J gave up 0 bases, with 12 bases separating them. The CDR3 DNA is TGTGCCAGCAGTGAAGCGGACAGCTCGGGCTCCTACGAGCAGTACTTC. It specifies CASSEADSSGSYEQYF.

This clone was seen a handful of times. This chain joins TRBV7-9 and TRBJ2-7, with 7 bases identical to TRBD1. This CDR3 has 15 residues. Germline CDR1 and CDR2: SEHNR and FQNEAQ (reference sequence). The junction had 11 bases not matched to a gene; V was cut back by 5 bases and J by 4 bases. The CDR3 region is CASSTETGNPYEQYF. The CDR3 DNA sequence: TGTGCCAGCAGCACAGAGACAGGGAACCCTTACGAGCAGTACTTC.

This chain uses TRBV2 with TRBJ2-5, with 9 bases matching TRBD1. Trimming removed 10 bases from V and 2 bases from J; junction bases left unmatched: 5. The CDR3 sequence is 13 residues long. Germline CDR1 SNHLY, CDR2 FYNNEI. The CDR3 region is CATRTGVQETQYF. The CDR3 DNA follows: TGTGCCACCCGGACAGGGGTTCAAGAGACCCAGTACTTC.

This chain links TRBV6-5 with TRBJ2-5; maybe TRBD1 (6 bases). Trimming took off 8 bases at V and 2 bases at J, with 12 bases between the two ends. CDR3 size: 13 residues. The V gene's germline CDR1 is MNHEY and CDR2 SVGAGI. As DNA, the CDR3 is TGTGCCAGCGGGGGCACGACTCAAGAGACCCAGTACTTC. Protein product: CASGGTTQETQYF.

The chain is built from TRBV6-6 and TRBJ2-7; 10 bases are shared with TRBD2. The CDR3 consists of 14 residues. The germline V gene encodes CDR1 MNHNY and CDR2 SVGAGI (reference sequence). J gave up 3 bases and V 2 bases, and 1 base lay outside the gene matches. In nucleotides, the CDR3 is TGTGCCAGCAGTTACGGGACTAGCGACTACGAGCAGTACTTC. Translated: CASSYGTSDYEQYF.

The chain combines TRBV29-1 with TRBJ2-2; TRBD1 matches 9 bases. V trimming: 7 bases; J trimming: 3 bases; junction bases outside the gene matches: 3. Per germline, CDR1 SQVTM and CDR2 ANQGSEA. CDR3 length equals 13 residues. CDR3 DNA: TGCAGCGCTTGGACAGGGGACACCGGGGAGCTGTTTTTT. Translated: CSAWTGDTGELFF.

This clone was seen just once. The V call is TRBV4-3, the J call TRBJ1-2; D is possibly TRBD1 (6 bases). This CDR3 contains 16 residues. Deletions cut 0 bases from V and 1 base from J, with 12 bases between. In germline, CDR1 is LGHNA, CDR2 YSLEER. The CDR3 protein is CASSQESRTVNYGYTF. The CDR3 DNA reads as TGCGCCAGCAGCCAAGAATCCCGGACAGTTAACTATGGCTACACCTTC.

V usage is TRBV11-2 and J usage is TRBJ1-5, with a possible D match to TRBD1 (5 bases). Trimming removed 3 bases at V and 7 bases at J, with 16 bases between. The germline gives CDR1 SGHAT, CDR2 FQNNGV. The CDR3 consists of 15 residues. The CDR3 protein is CASSFGGENGQPQHF. The CDR3 DNA reads as TGTGCCAGCAGCTTTGGGGGGGAGAACGGACAGCCCCAGCATTTT.

This clone was seen more than once but under ten times. V is TRBV5-6 and J is TRBJ2-3; 7 bases are shared with TRBD2. CDR1 SGHDT and CDR2 YYEEEE come from the germline V gene. J gave up 6 bases and V 0 bases, and 4 bases lay outside the gene matches. This CDR3 region has 14 residues. The CDR3 nucleotides read TGTGCCAGCAGCTTGGCTGGACTAGTTGATACGCAGTATTTT. Translated: CASSLAGLVDTQYF.

The rearrangement links TRBV9 to TRBJ2-1, with D possibly matching TRBD2 (6 bases). Trimming removed 3 bases from V and 9 bases from J, with 19 bases in between. The CDR3 totals 15 residues. From germline, CDR1 is SGDLS and CDR2 YYNGEE. The DNA for the CDR3 is TGTGCCAGCAGCGCAGCGCCGGGACTCACTCCTGAGCAGTTCTTC. Amino acids: CASSAAPGLTPEQFF.

The chain joins TRBV28 to TRBJ1-1, with 7 bases matching TRBD1. This CDR3 is built from 14 residues. With 2 bases clipped from V and 3 bases from J, the junction kept 3 bases outside the gene matches. Germline-derived CDR1 and CDR2 are MDHEN and SYDVKM. The CDR3, as DNA: TGTGCCAGCAGTTTAGGGACAGTGCACACTGAAGCTTTCTTT. The encoded protein is CASSLGTVHTEAFF.

V gene TRBV27 combines with J gene TRBJ2-2, with D possibly matching TRBD1 (5 bases). CDR1 and CDR2 from the germline V gene are MNHEY and SMNVEV (reference sequence). The V end lost 6 bases, the J end lost 6 bases, and 17 bases lay between the germline ends. The CDR3 extends over 15 amino acids. In nucleotides, the CDR3 is TGTGCCAGCAGCCAGGACACTTTCTTCCCCGGGGAGCTGTTTTTT. This gives the protein CASSQDTFFPGELFF.

The chain recombines TRBV6-4 with TRBJ2-1, with D unresolved. CDR1 and CDR2 (germline): MRHNA, SNTAGT. The CDR3 covers 16 residues. The germline V and J ends were trimmed by 2 bases and 0 bases, with 11 bases remaining between them. The CDR3 loop is CASSDRLVSSYNEQFF. Here the CDR3 DNA reads TGTGCCAGCAGTGACCGACTCGTTAGCTCCTACAATGAGCAGTTCTTC.

This clone was seen only once. This chain joins TRBV27 and TRBJ1-1; no reliable D call. Trimming cost V 5 bases and J 5 bases, with 18 bases left between them. The CDR3 is 15 amino acids. Looked up from germline, CDR1 is MNHEY and CDR2 is SMNVEV (reference sequence). CDR3 sequence: CASSPIPSGWTEAFF. For the CDR3, the DNA is TGTGCCAGCAGTCCCATCCCGTCGGGGTGGACTGAAGCTTTCTTT.